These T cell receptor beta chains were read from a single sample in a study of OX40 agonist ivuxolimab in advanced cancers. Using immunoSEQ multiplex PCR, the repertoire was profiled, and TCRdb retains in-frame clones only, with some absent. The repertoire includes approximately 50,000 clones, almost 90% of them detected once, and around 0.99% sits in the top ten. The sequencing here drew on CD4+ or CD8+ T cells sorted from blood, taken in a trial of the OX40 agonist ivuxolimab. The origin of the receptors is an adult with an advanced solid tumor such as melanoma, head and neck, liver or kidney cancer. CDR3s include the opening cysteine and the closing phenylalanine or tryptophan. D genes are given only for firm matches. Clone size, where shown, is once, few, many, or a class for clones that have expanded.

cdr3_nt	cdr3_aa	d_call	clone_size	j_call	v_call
TGTGCCAGCAGCTTAGATAGGGGAAGGGTTTTGAACACTGAAGCTTTCTTT	CASSLDRGRVLNTEAFF	-	-	TRBJ1-1	TRBV11-2
TGTGCCAGCAGTTTACAGCGGGGGTCGAGGAACGAGCAGTACTTC	CASSLQRGSRNEQYF	TRBD2	-	TRBJ2-7	TRBV28
TGTGCCAGCAGTGAAGGTCACTACGAGCAGTACTTC	CASSEGHYEQYF	-	-	TRBJ2-7	TRBV2
TGTGCCAGCAGTTCCCACCCGGGCGGGAGAACTGAGCAGTTCTTC	CASSSHPGGRTEQFF	TRBD2	-	TRBJ2-1	TRBV7-3
TGCAGCGGGACTAGCGGGAGTGATGAGCAGTTCTTC	CSGTSGSDEQFF	TRBD2	once	TRBJ2-1	TRBV29-1
TGTGCCAGCAGCGTCTTGGGGGCCCCCTACGAGCAGTACTTC	CASSVLGAPYEQYF	-	-	TRBJ2-7	TRBV9
TGCGCCAGCAGCCAAGGTCTCGGAGAGACCCAGTACTTC	CASSQGLGETQYF	-	-	TRBJ2-5	TRBV4-3
TGTGCCAGCAGTCCCGTTAGGGGGGCAGGTGAAAAACTGTTTTTT	CASSPVRGAGEKLFF	-	once	TRBJ1-4	TRBV28
TGTGCCAGCAGCCCCCCAGGCTTCTACGAGCAGTACTTC	CASSPPGFYEQYF	-	-	TRBJ2-7	TRBV4-2
TGCAGTGGTAGCGCGCACAATGAGCAGTTCTTC	CSGSAHNEQFF	-	-	TRBJ2-1	TRBV20-1
TGCGCCAGCAGCTTAGGACAGAACACAGATACGCAGTATTTT	CASSLGQNTDTQYF	-	-	TRBJ2-3	TRBV5-1
TGTGCCAGCAGCCAGCCCTCGGTGAGCAGGACGCAGTATTTT	CASSQPSVSRTQYF	-	-	TRBJ2-3	TRBV5-5
TGTGCCAGCACGAACGATGGGACAAGGGCCTACGAGCAGTACTTC	CASTNDGTRAYEQYF	-	-	TRBJ2-7	TRBV28
TGTGCCAGCACCCCACATAGTAACCAGGACACAGATACGCAGTATTTT	CASTPHSNQDTDTQYF	-	-	TRBJ2-3	TRBV9
TGTGCCAGCAGAGAGAGGACTAGCGGGAGCTACGAGCAGTACTTC	CASRERTSGSYEQYF	TRBD2	once	TRBJ2-7	TRBV6-5
TGTGCCAGCAGCCAAAATTGGGAGGCGGGAGCTACGCAGTATTTT	CASSQNWEAGATQYF	TRBD2	-	TRBJ2-3	TRBV14
TGTGCCAGTAGTATAGGTTATAGCGTATTCACAGATACGCAGTATTTT	CASSIGYSVFTDTQYF	-	once	TRBJ2-3	TRBV19